These 18 T cell receptor beta chains originate from one sample sequenced in a study of blood T cell repertoires in COVID-19. Only in-frame clones appear in the TCRdb table, and some are missing; sequencing was by immunoSEQ multiplex PCR. The table has about 300,000 clones, 70% to 90% seen once. Sequences were obtained from PBMCs or T cells enriched from blood (not recorded which). The receptors derive from a man in his thirties or forties who had recovered from COVID-19.

The chain uses TRBV6-5 and TRBJ2-5; maybe TRBD1 (6 bases). The germline CDR1 and CDR2 sequences are MNHEY and SVGAGI. V lost 7 bases, J lost 3 bases, and 12 bases lay in between. The CDR3 sequence is 13 residues long. The CDR3: CASNPGTKETQYF. In DNA, the CDR3 is TGTGCCAGCAATCCCGGGACAAAAGAGACCCAGTACTTC.

The chain couples TRBV28 to TRBJ2-1; TRBD1 might be the D (5 bases). The CDR3 consists of 12 residues. Germline V gene sequence: CDR1 MDHEN, CDR2 SYDVKM. V lost 8 bases to trimming and J lost 6 bases, with 11 bases between them. CDR3 in amino acids: CASGLQGNEQFF. CDR3 coding DNA: TGTGCCAGCGGCCTCCAGGGCAATGAGCAGTTCTTC.

This chain uses TRBV7-9 with TRBJ1-4; maybe TRBD1 (5 bases). The germline V gene has CDR1 SEHNR and CDR2 FQNEAQ (reference sequence). The CDR3 covers 14 residues. The germline V and J ends were trimmed by 0 bases and 8 bases, with 10 bases remaining between them. CDR3 loop: CASSLAEHREKLFF. CDR3 DNA: TGTGCCAGCAGCTTAGCCGAACACAGGGAAAAACTGTTTTTT.

The V gene is TRBV10-3, the J gene TRBJ1-1; 11 bases line up with TRBD1. Trimming at V came to 6 bases and at J to 4 bases, leaving 13 bases not matched to a gene. The CDR3 runs to 17 residues. Germline CDR1 and CDR2: ENHRY and SYGVKD. For the CDR3, the DNA is TGTGCCATCAGCCCCACTGCGGACAGGGGGCTGGGCACTGAAGCTTTCTTT. Its translation is CAISPTADRGLGTEAFF.

This clone was picked up many times. The genes are TRBV24-1 and TRBJ2-5; 12 bases fit TRBD2. Germline assignment: CDR1 KGHDR and CDR2 SFDVKD. After removal of 9 bases from V and 1 base from J, the junction contained 11 bases not matched to a gene. This CDR3 comprises 17 residues. The CDR3 bases are TGTGCCACCCCTTTGGCTAGCGGGAGGGCCGTCCAAGAGACCCAGTACTTC. Translated: CATPLASGRAVQETQYF.

The chain carries TRBV9 and TRBJ2-7, with TRBD1 matching 8 bases. Germline CDR1 SGDLS, CDR2 YYNGEE. The CDR3 consists of 11 residues. Losses at the gene ends were 3 bases for V and 11 bases for J; bases not matched to a gene: 4. Here the CDR3 reads CASSGDRGEYF. The CDR3 coding sequence is TGTGCCAGCAGCGGCGACAGGGGTGAGTACTTC.

The chain employs TRBV6-5 and TRBJ2-7; TRBD1 matches at 8 bases. This CDR3 comprises 14 residues. In germline, CDR1 is MNHEY, CDR2 SVGAGI. J gave up 5 bases and V 1 base, and 4 bases lay outside the gene matches. The CDR3 reads CASSYWQGANEQYF. CDR3 bases: TGTGCCAGCAGTTACTGGCAGGGGGCCAACGAGCAGTACTTC.

This chain links TRBV19 with TRBJ1-6; 7 nucleotides align to TRBD1. The length of the CDR3 is 15 residues. Germline CDR1 reads LNHDA; CDR2 reads SQIVND (reference sequence). V was clipped by 3 bases and J by 8 bases; unmatched bases: 7. The CDR3 nucleotides are TGTGCCAGTAGTATTCTGGACACAGGGGATTCACCCCTCCACTTT. This encodes CASSILDTGDSPLHF.

This chain joins TRBV7-8 and TRBJ2-3; 16 bases map to TRBD2. J lost 6 bases, V lost 0 bases, and 3 bases had no gene match. The germline gives CDR1 SGHVS, CDR2 FQNEAQ. This CDR3 is 17 amino acids long. The CDR3 loop is CASSLAPGLAGGDTQYF. CDR3 DNA sequence: TGTGCCAGCAGCTTAGCCCCGGGACTAGCGGGAGGGGATACGCAGTATTTT.

For the CDR3, the DNA is TGTGCCAGCAGGGTTGGGGAGAGGAACACTGAAGCTTTCTTT. Protein sequence: CASRVGERNTEAFF. The V gene is TRBV27, the J gene TRBJ1-1; no clear D. Germline V CDR1 and CDR2: MNHEY, SMNVEV (reference sequence). The CDR3 is 14 residues long. V was pared by 6 bases and J by 1 base, with 12 bases between.

Comment on this clone: Other DNA sequences in this specimen translate into the identical CDR3. The chain is built from TRBV27 and TRBJ1-1, with D tentatively TRBD1 (5 bases). The germline V gene encodes CDR1 MNHEY and CDR2 SMNVEV (reference sequence). Between the trimmed V and J ends, which lost 6 bases and 0 bases, there was a span of 11 bases. The CDR3 length is 14 residues. The CDR3, as DNA: TGTGCCAGCAGCCTTAGACAGATGAACACTGAAGCTTTCTTT. Translation: CASSLRQMNTEAFF.

The genes are TRBV28 and TRBJ2-3; D is ambiguous. The CDR3 has 11 amino acids. Germline-derived CDR1 and CDR2 are MDHEN and SYDVKM. Trimming removed 8 bases at V and 2 bases at J, with 5 bases between. As DNA, the CDR3 is TGTGCCAGCCAGGCCACAGATACGCAGTATTTT. As protein: CASQATDTQYF.

Concerning this clone itself: At one end, the junction sequence differs from germline, possibly due to a read error. The gene calls are TRBV7-7 and TRBJ2-5; 7 nucleotides line up with TRBD2. The germline V gene encodes CDR1 SSHAT and CDR2 FNYEAQ (reference sequence). The CDR3 has 13 residues. The CDR3 DNA reads as TGTGCTAGCAGCGTTCTAGCGGAAGAGACCCAGTACTTC. Translated, it gives CASSVLAEETQYF.

This clone was recorded many times. The chain combines TRBV6-5 with TRBJ2-2; the D is unclear. CDR3 length equals 14 residues. V gave up 7 bases and J gave up 0 bases, with 9 bases separating them. CDR1 and CDR2 (germline): MNHEY, SVGAGI. Here the CDR3 DNA reads TGTGCCAGCACGAATGGCCCGAACACCGGGGAGCTGTTTTTT. Amino acid sequence: CASTNGPNTGELFF.

The CDR3 DNA sequence: TGCGCCAGCAGCCAAGATCAACGGGCTAGCGGTCCCTACGAGCAGTACTTC. Protein sequence: CASSQDQRASGPYEQYF. V is TRBV4-1 and J is TRBJ2-7; 7 nucleotides align to TRBD2. The CDR3 has 17 amino acids. After removal of 0 bases from V and 2 bases from J, the junction contained 10 bases not matched to a gene. CDR1 and CDR2 from the germline V gene are MGHRA and YSYEKL.

V usage is TRBV11-2 and J usage is TRBJ1-1; D call uncertain. This CDR3 spans 15 amino acids. Germline loops: CDR1 SGHAT, CDR2 FQNNGV. Trimming removed 1 base from V and 3 bases from J, with 12 bases in between. In DNA, the CDR3 is TGTGCCAGCAGCTTAGTGTGGGCGCGGGACACTGAAGCTTTCTTT. Protein sequence: CASSLVWARDTEAFF.

This chain connects TRBV11-2 to TRBJ1-1; D gene uncertain. The CDR3 consists of 13 residues. Germline V gene sequence: CDR1 SGHAT, CDR2 FQNNGV. Trimming took off 4 bases at V and 3 bases at J, with 9 bases between the two ends. CDR3 sequence: CASSWRRDTEAFF. The DNA for the CDR3 is TGTGCCAGCAGCTGGCGGCGGGACACTGAAGCTTTCTTT.

The CDR3 is CASSDSWAAGANVLTF. Here the CDR3 DNA reads TGTGCCAGCAGTGACAGCTGGGCTGCTGGGGCCAACGTCCTGACTTTC. The rearrangement links TRBV2 to TRBJ2-6; D remains unclear. V dropped 3 bases and J dropped 2 bases, with 11 bases sitting between them. The CDR3 loop spans 16 amino acids. The germline V gene has CDR1 SNHLY and CDR2 FYNNEI.